Listed below are T cell receptor beta chains from one sample, sequenced in a study of radiotherapy plus CTLA-4 blockade in lung cancer. Assay: immunoSEQ multiplex PCR; the TCRdb copy retains only in-frame clones and omits some. There are over 40,000 clones in the sample; about 81% occur only once, and approximately 3.5% lies in the top ten. The specimen was peripheral blood, collected from a patient treated with radiotherapy plus ipilimumab. These receptors all come from a human donor with non-small cell lung cancer who had stable disease on radiotherapy plus ipilimumab. Each CDR3 is given with its conserved first and last residue. Fields, in order: D gene, V gene, CDR3 length, J gene, clone size, CDR3 DNA, CDR3 protein. The D gene is left open where the match is weak. For some rows the clone size is stated as once, few or many, or as a class when expanded; others skip it.

TRBD1	TRBV10-2	17	TRBJ2-4	NA	TGCGCCAGCAGTCCGGGACAGGTACTGCTAGCCAAAAACATTCAGTACTTC	CASSPGQVLLAKNIQYF
TRBD1	TRBV7-9	16	TRBJ1-1	NA	TGTGCCAGCAGCCCGTCAGGGGGCGTAAGAAGCACTGAAGCTTTCTTT	CASSPSGGVRSTEAFF
NA	TRBV30	16	TRBJ2-1	NA	TGTGCCTGGTGGAGGGGCAGCGGTCCCCCCTACAATGAGCAGTTCTTC	CAWWRGSGPPYNEQFF
NA	TRBV27	15	TRBJ2-7	NA	TGTGCCAGCAGTTCGAGCGTCCTCAGCTCCTACGAGCAGTACTTC	CASSSSVLSSYEQYF
NA	TRBV18	16	TRBJ2-1	NA	TGTGCCAGCTCACGATTAGCGGAACGGACCTACAATGAGCAGTTCTTC	CASSRLAERTYNEQFF
NA	TRBV2	14	TRBJ1-4	NA	TGTGCCAGCATTAGGGAAGCGGCTAATGAAAAACTGTTTTTT	CASIREAANEKLFF
NA	TRBV18	17	TRBJ2-6	NA	TGTGCCAGCTCACCCTATAAACTAGGATCTGGGGCCAACGTCCTGACTTTC	CASSPYKLGSGANVLTF
TRBD2	TRBV19	13	TRBJ2-1	once	TGTGCCAGCGCTAGCGGAGCCTACAATGAGCAGTTCTTC	CASASGAYNEQFF
NA	TRBV5-1	12	TRBJ1-3	NA	TGCGCCAGCTGGGGGGATGGAAACACCATATATTTT	CASWGDGNTIYF
NA	TRBV15	13	TRBJ1-1	NA	TGTGCCACCAGCAGCACAGGGAATACTGAAGCTTTCTTT	CATSSTGNTEAFF
NA	TRBV28	16	TRBJ2-1	NA	TGTGCCAGCAGTTCCCGGGACCTAGAAGGGGGCAATGAGCAGTTCTTC	CASSSRDLEGGNEQFF
NA	TRBV18	15	TRBJ2-7	NA	TGTGCCAGCTCACCAGCGGTACAGGGCATTGATTCGCAGTACTTC	CASSPAVQGIDSQYF
TRBD1	TRBV11-1	14	TRBJ1-1	NA	TGTGCCAGCAGCCTACGACCGGGACAGGGAAGAGCTTTCTTT	CASSLRPGQGRAFF
NA	TRBV19	15	TRBJ2-3	NA	TGTGCCAGTAGTGCCCACGAGCGGTTCACAGATACGCAGTATTTT	CASSAHERFTDTQYF
TRBD2	TRBV5-6	15	TRBJ2-3	NA	TGTGCCAGCAGCTTGGGTAGCGGGATCACAGATACGCAGTATTTT	CASSLGSGITDTQYF
NA	TRBV10-2	13	TRBJ2-7	few	TGCGCCAGCCGCCCGACAGAGAACTACGAGCAGTACTTC	CASRPTENYEQYF
NA	TRBV27	12	TRBJ2-2	NA	TGTGCCAGCAGTTTTCTCACCGGGGAGCTGTTTTTT	CASSFLTGELFF
TRBD1	TRBV28	16	TRBJ1-5	NA	TGTGCCAGCAGTTTGGGACAGGGGGGAAGGGGCCAGCCCCAGCATTTT	CASSLGQGGRGQPQHF
TRBD2	TRBV28	15	TRBJ2-3	NA	TGTGCCAGCAGTTTCACTAGCGGGATGCAAGATACGCAGTATTTT	CASSFTSGMQDTQYF
NA	TRBV14	14	TRBJ2-7	NA	TGTGCCAGCAGCCTAGGGGTACAGGGTTACGAGCAGTACTTC	CASSLGVQGYEQYF
NA	TRBV5-1	13	TRBJ2-1	NA	TGCGCCAGCAGCTCAAGCTCATACAATGAGCAGTTCTTC	CASSSSSYNEQFF
NA	TRBV5-5	17	TRBJ2-7	NA	TGTGCCAGCAGCTTGACCCCGACGGCAGGGCAATTGGGGGAGCAGTACTTC	CASSLTPTAGQLGEQYF
NA	TRBV27	15	TRBJ2-7	once	TGTGCCAGCAGCATCGGAGAGGGAGGCCTCTACGAGCAGTACTTC	CASSIGEGGLYEQYF
NA	TRBV19	15	TRBJ2-2	NA	TGTGCCAGTAGTATTCAACAGGGTAACACCGGGGAGCTGTTTTTT	CASSIQQGNTGELFF
NA	TRBV18	14	TRBJ2-1	NA	TGTGCCAGCTCACCACCGCGGGATGGCAATGAGCAGTTCTTC	CASSPPRDGNEQFF
TRBD1	TRBV5-1	13	TRBJ1-1	NA	TGCGCCAGCAGCATGACAGGGGGGGAGGAAGCTTTCTTT	CASSMTGGEEAFF
TRBD2	TRBV2	16	TRBJ2-1	NA	TGTGCCAGCGTCGGGGCGGGAGGCCCCCCGGGCAATGAGCAGTTCTTC	CASVGAGGPPGNEQFF
NA	TRBV11-1	12	TRBJ1-1	NA	TGTGCCAGCAGCCTTCCGGGAGGAGAAGCTTTCTTT	CASSLPGGEAFF
NA	TRBV4-1	15	TRBJ1-4	NA	TGCGCCAGCAGCCCCAGCGGGGGCCCAAATGAAAAACTGTTTTTT	CASSPSGGPNEKLFF
NA	TRBV6-5	11	TRBJ1-1	NA	TGTGCCAGCAGTACCGGGACTGAAGCTTTCTTT	CASSTGTEAFF
TRBD2	TRBV9	14	TRBJ2-7	NA	TGTGCCAGCAGCGGGACTAGCGGGAGGTACGAGCAGTACTTC	CASSGTSGRYEQYF
TRBD2	TRBV2	13	TRBJ2-1	once	TGTGCCAGCAGTGAGACTAGCGATGATGAGCAGTTCTTC	CASSETSDDEQFF
TRBD2	TRBV7-3	14	TRBJ2-5	NA	TGTGCCAGCAGCTTCAGCGGGAGGACGGAGACCCAGTACTTC	CASSFSGRTETQYF
NA	TRBV6-1	13	TRBJ1-5	NA	TGTGCCAGCAGGGAACAGGTGAATCAGCCCCAGCATTTT	CASREQVNQPQHF
TRBD1	TRBV28	14	TRBJ1-1	NA	TGTGCCAGCAGTTCAGGGGGCTTGAACACTGAAGCTTTCTTT	CASSSGGLNTEAFF
TRBD1	TRBV9	16	TRBJ2-1	once	TGTGCCAGCAGTCCCCTGACAGGGAGATCCTACAATGAGCAGTTCTTC	CASSPLTGRSYNEQFF
NA	TRBV30	15	TRBJ2-5	NA	TGTGCCTGGTTCATAGCTGGCCGACACCAAGAGACCCAGTACTTC	CAWFIAGRHQETQYF
TRBD1	TRBV28	13	TRBJ1-2	few	TGTGCCAGCAGCCTGACAGGGAGCTATGGCTACACCTTC	CASSLTGSYGYTF
NA	TRBV7-3	16	TRBJ2-4	NA	TGTGCCAGCAGCTTAACCTATGGCGGGACCAAAAACATTCAGTACTTC	CASSLTYGGTKNIQYF
TRBD2	TRBV4-1	16	TRBJ2-2	NA	TGCGCCAGCAGCTCTCGGACTAGCGGGAGAACCGGGGAGCTGTTTTTT	CASSSRTSGRTGELFF
TRBD1	TRBV6-1	15	TRBJ2-5	NA	TGTGCCAGCAGTCCATGGACAGGGGAAGTGGAGACCCAGTACTTC	CASSPWTGEVETQYF
TRBD2	TRBV12-5	21	TRBJ2-1	NA	TGTGCTAGTGGTTTGACCCTCCCGGGACTAGCGGGATTCCAGGAGGGAAATGAGCAGTTCTTC	CASGLTLPGLAGFQEGNEQFF
NA	TRBV21-1	15	TRBJ2-7	NA	TGTGCCAGCAGCAAAGGACAGGGAAGAGCCTACGAGCAGTACTTC	CASSKGQGRAYEQYF
NA	TRBV2	14	TRBJ2-2	NA	TGTGCCAGCAGTGAAAGGTCAGGCCCCGGGGAGCTGTTTTTT	CASSERSGPGELFF
TRBD1	TRBV10-3	14	TRBJ2-7	NA	TGTGCCATCAGTGGGGTAGGGGGCGGTTACGAGCAGTACTTC	CAISGVGGGYEQYF
NA	TRBV7-3	14	TRBJ2-3	NA	TGTGCCAGCAGCCTCGGTTACTCCCCAGATACGCAGTATTTT	CASSLGYSPDTQYF
TRBD2	TRBV11-2	17	TRBJ2-1	NA	TGTGCCAGCAGCCATTCCCAGACTAGCGGGATTAACAATGAGCAGTTCTTC	CASSHSQTSGINNEQFF
NA	TRBV2	14	TRBJ2-2	NA	TGTGCCAGCAGTGCCCATAAGAGCACCGGGGAGCTGTTTTTT	CASSAHKSTGELFF
TRBD2	TRBV7-8	15	TRBJ2-7	NA	TGTGCCAGCAGCTTAGCGTCGGGGGGAATTAACGAGCAGTACTTC	CASSLASGGINEQYF
NA	TRBV4-1	15	TRBJ1-5	few	TGCGCCAGCAGCCAAGAGGCCCATAACAATCAGCCCCAGCATTTT	CASSQEAHNNQPQHF
TRBD1	TRBV2	15	TRBJ1-2	NA	TGTGCCAGCAAAGTCGGACAGGGGGTTAACTATGGCTACACCTTC	CASKVGQGVNYGYTF
TRBD1	TRBV6-5	13	TRBJ1-1	NA	TGTGCCAGCAGAGGGACAGATCTCACTGAAGCTTTCTTT	CASRGTDLTEAFF
NA	TRBV5-4	13	TRBJ1-1	NA	TGTGCCAGCACCTTCCCGGGGAACACTGAAGCTTTCTTT	CASTFPGNTEAFF
TRBD1	TRBV28	14	TRBJ2-7	NA	TGTGCCAGCAGGCCGTCCGCAGGGGGTTACGAGCAGTACTTC	CASRPSAGGYEQYF
NA	TRBV29-1	14	TRBJ2-3	NA	TGCAGCGCTGTGGGACTCTATGGTGGGGTCACGCAGTATTTT	CSAVGLYGGVTQYF
NA	TRBV30	14	TRBJ2-7	NA	TGTGCCTGGAGTGTAGGGACTCTCGCCTACGAGCAGTACTTC	CAWSVGTLAYEQYF
TRBD1	TRBV6-6	15	TRBJ1-2	few	TGTGCCAGCAGGTACGGGACAGGGCCTGGCTATGGCTACACCTTC	CASRYGTGPGYGYTF
NA	TRBV6-1	13	TRBJ2-5	NA	TGTGCCAGCGTCCGGGTCCCCCAAGAGACCCAGTACTTC	CASVRVPQETQYF
NA	TRBV27	15	TRBJ2-2	NA	TGTGCCAGCAGTTTTTCGGGACAACGCACCGGGGAGCTGTTTTTT	CASSFSGQRTGELFF
NA	TRBV19	14	TRBJ2-7	NA	TGTGCCAGTAGTATAGGGACTGATTACTACGAGCAGTACTTC	CASSIGTDYYEQYF